This T cell receptor beta chain appears in the sequencing data of a study of CD8 T cells in ankylosing spondylitis. The germline V and J ends were trimmed by 5 bases and 5 bases, with 10 bases remaining between them. This CDR3 spans 13 amino acids. Generation of TCR beta libraries employed quantitative 5'-RACE incorporating molecular barcodes. One entry per CDR3 protein, called by TCRdb with MiXCR from the 5' RACE reads. Altogether under 850,000 distinct CDR3 sequences are present, roughly 19% being singletons, with the ten largest covering about 20%. This clonotype occurred a few times. The target antigen is unknown. Study results and caveats: Previous work reported some of these motif variants in the synovial fluid and blood of reactive arthritis. The study looked at matched synovial fluid samples from ankylosing spondylitis patients. Disease-linked clones were reported to be significantly enriched there. Among TCR beta sequences, a motif of several highly homologous variants appeared characteristic of ankylosing spondylitis blood.

The receptor comes from a male donor with ankylosing spondylitis. Input material: blood, either unsorted or a sorted T cell fraction (not recorded which). The chain is built from TRBV12-3 or TRBV12-4 and TRBJ2-1; the D gene is possibly TRBD1 (6 bases). In DNA form, the CDR3 reads TGTGCCAGCAGTATCCCAGGGGACAATGAGCAGTTCTTC. Its translation is CASSIPGDNEQFF.